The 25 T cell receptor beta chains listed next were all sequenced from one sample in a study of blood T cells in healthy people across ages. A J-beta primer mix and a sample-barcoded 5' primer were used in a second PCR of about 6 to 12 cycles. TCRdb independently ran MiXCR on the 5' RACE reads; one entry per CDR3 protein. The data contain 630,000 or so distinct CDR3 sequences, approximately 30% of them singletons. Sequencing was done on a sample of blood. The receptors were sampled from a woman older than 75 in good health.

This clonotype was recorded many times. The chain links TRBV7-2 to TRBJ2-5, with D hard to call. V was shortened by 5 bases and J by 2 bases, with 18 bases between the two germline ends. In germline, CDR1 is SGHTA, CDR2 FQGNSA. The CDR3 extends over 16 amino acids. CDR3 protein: CASSRSGASAQETQYF. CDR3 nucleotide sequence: TGTGCCAGCAGCCGATCGGGCGCCAGCGCTCAAGAGACCCAGTACTTC.

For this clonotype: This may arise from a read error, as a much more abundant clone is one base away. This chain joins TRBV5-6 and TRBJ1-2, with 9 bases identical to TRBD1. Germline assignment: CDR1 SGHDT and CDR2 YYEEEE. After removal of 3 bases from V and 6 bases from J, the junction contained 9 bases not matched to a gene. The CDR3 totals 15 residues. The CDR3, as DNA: TGTGCCAGCAGCTCGTTAAACAGGGGGCACCATGGCTACACCTTC. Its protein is CASSSLNRGHHGYTF.

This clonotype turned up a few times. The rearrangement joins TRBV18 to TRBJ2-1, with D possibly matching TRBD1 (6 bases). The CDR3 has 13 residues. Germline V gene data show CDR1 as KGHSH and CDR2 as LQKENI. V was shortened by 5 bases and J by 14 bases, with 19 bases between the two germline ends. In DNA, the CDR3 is TGTGCCAGCTCATCTCAGGACAGCACCTCAAAGTTCTTC. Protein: CASSSQDSTSKFF. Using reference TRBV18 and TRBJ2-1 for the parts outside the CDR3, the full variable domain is NAGVMQNPRHLVRRRGQEARLRCSPMKGHSHVYWYRQLPEEGLKFMVYLQKENIIDESGMPKERFSAEFPKEGPSILRIQQVVRGDSAAYFCASSSQDSTSKFFGPGTRLTVL.

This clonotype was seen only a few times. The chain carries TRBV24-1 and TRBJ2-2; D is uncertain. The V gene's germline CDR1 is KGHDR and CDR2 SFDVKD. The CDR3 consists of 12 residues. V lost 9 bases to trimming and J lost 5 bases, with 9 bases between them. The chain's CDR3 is CATSFGTGELFF. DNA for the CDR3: TGTGCCACCTCCTTTGGAACCGGGGAGCTGTTTTTT.

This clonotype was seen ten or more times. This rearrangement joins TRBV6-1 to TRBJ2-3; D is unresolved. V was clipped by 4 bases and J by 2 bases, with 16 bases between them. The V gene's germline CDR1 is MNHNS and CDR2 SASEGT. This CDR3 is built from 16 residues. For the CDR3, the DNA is TGTGCCAGCAGTGCAACGGCCAGGCAGGCCACAGATACGCAGTATTTT. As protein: CASSATARQATDTQYF.

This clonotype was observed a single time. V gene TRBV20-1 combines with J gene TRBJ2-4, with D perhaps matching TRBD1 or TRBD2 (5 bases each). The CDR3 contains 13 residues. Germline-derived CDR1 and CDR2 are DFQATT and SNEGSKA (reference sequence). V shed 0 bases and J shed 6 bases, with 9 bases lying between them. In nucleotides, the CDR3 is TGCAGTGCTAGAGAGCCCGGGGCAAACATTCAGTACTTC. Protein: CSAREPGANIQYF.

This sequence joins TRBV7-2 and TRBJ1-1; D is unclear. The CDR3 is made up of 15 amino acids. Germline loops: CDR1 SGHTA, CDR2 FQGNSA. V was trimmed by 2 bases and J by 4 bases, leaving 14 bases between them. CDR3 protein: CASSLIGRQVTEAFF. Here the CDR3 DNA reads TGTGCCAGCAGCTTAATCGGTCGCCAAGTCACTGAAGCTTTCTTT.

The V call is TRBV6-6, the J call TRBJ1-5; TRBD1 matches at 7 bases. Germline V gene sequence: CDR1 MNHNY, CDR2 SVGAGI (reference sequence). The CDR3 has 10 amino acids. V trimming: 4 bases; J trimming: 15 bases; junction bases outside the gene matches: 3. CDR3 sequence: CASSWNRGHF. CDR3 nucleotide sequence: TGTGCCAGCAGTTGGAACAGGGGGCATTTT.

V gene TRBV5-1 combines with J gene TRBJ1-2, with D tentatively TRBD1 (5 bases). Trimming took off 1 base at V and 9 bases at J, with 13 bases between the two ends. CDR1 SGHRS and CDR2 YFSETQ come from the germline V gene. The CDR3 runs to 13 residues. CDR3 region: CASSLSQGVRYTF. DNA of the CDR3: TGCGCCAGCAGCTTGTCGCAGGGTGTACGCTACACCTTC.

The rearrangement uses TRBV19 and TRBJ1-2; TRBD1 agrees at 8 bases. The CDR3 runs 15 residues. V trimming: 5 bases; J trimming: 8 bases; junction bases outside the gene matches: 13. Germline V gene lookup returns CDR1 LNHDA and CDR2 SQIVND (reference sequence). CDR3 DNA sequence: TGTGCCAGTAGTGTCCCCGGGACAGGCGCTATGGGCTACACCTTC. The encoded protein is CASSVPGTGAMGYTF.

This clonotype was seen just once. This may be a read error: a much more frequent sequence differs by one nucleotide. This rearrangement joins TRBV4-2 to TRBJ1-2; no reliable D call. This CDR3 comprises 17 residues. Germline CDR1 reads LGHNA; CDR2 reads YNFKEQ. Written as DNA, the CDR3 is TGTGCCGGCAGCCAAGCCTCCGGGATGCTAAATTTTGTTGGCTACACCTTC. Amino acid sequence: CAGSQASGMLNFVGYTF.

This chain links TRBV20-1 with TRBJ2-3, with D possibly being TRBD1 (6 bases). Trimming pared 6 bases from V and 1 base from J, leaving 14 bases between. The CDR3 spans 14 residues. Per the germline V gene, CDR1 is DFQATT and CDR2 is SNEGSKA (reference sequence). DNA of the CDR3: TGCAGTGCCCAGGGGCTGGCACGCACAGATACGCAGTATTTT. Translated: CSAQGLARTDTQYF.

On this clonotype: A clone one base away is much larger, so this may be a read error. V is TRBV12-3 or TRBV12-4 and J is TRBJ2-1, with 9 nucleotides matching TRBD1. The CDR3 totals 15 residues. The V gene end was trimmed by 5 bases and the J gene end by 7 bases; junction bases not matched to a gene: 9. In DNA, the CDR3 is TGTGCCAGCAGTCTTCGGACAGGGGAAGGGAATGAGCAGTTCTTC. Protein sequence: CASSLRTGEGNEQFF.

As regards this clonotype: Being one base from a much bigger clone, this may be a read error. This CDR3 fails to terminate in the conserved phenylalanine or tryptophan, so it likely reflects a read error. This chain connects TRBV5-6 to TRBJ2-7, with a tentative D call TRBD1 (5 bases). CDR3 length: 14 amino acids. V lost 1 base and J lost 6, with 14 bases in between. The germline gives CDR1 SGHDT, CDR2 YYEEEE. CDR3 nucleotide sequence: TGTGCCAGCAGCTTGACAGGCCCGCAGTCCGAGCAGTACTGC. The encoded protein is CASSLTGPQSEQYC.

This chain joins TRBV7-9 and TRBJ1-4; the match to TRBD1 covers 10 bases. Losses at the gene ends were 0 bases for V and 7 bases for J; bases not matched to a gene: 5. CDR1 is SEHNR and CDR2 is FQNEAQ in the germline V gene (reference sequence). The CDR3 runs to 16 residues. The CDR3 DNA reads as TGTGCCAGCAGCTTAGCCCTGGGACAGGGGAGTGAAAAACTGTTTTTT. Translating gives CASSLALGQGSEKLFF.

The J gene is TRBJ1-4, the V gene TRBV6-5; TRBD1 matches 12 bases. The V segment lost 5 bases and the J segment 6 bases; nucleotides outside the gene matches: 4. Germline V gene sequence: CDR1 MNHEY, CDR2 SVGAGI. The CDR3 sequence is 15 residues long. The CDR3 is CASSRGQGADEKLFF. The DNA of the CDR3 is TGTGCCAGCAGTCGGGGACAGGGGGCGGATGAAAAACTGTTTTTT.

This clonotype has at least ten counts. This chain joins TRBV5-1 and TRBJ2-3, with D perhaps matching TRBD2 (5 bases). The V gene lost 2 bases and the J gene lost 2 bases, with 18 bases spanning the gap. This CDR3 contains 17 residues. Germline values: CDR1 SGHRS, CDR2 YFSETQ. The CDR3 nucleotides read TGCGCCAGCAGCTTAGGGCCCTTCTCGGGAACCACAGATACGCAGTATTTT. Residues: CASSLGPFSGTTDTQYF.

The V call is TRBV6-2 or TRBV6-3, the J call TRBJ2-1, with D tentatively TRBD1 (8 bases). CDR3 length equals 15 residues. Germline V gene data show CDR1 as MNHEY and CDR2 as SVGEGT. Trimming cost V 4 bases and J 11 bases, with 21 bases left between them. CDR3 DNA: TGTGCCAGCAGTTGCTCACAGGGGGGGAGGAATAAGCAGTTCTTC. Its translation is CASSCSQGGRNKQFF.

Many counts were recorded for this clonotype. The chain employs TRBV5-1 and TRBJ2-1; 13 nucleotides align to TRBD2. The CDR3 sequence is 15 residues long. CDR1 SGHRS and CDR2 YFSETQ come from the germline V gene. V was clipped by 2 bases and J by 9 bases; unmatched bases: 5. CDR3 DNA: TGCGCCAGCAGCTTTACTAGCGGGGGGGCTCGTGAGCAGTTCTTC. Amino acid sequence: CASSFTSGGAREQFF.

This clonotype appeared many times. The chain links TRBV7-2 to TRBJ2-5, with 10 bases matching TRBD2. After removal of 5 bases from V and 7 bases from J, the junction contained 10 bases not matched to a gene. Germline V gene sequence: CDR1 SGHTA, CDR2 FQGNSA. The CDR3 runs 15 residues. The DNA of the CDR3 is TGTGCCAGCAGCCTCCGGACTAGCGGTCTTGGGACCCAGTACTTC. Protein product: CASSLRTSGLGTQYF.

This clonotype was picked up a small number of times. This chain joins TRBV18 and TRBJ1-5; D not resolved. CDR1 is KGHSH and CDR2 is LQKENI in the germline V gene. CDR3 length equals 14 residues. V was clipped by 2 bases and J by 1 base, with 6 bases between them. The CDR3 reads CASSPMGSNQPQHF. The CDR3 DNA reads TGTGCCAGCTCACCAATGGGGAGCAATCAGCCCCAGCATTTT.

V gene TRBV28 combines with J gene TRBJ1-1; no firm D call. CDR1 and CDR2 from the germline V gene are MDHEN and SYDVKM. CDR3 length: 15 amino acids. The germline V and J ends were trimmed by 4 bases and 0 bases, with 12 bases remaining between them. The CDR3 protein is CASSSPGKVNTEAFF. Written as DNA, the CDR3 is TGTGCCAGCAGTTCCCCGGGGAAGGTGAACACTGAAGCTTTCTTT.

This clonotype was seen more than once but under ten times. The CDR3 DNA reads as TGCAGCGTTGATAAGGGCTGGGGCACTGAAGCTTTCTTT. This encodes CSVDKGWGTEAFF. The genes are TRBV29-1 and TRBJ1-1, with D unclear. V gave up 3 bases and J gave up 4 bases, with 12 bases separating them. The CDR3 has 13 residues. The germline V gene has CDR1 SQVTM and CDR2 ANQGSEA. The full variable domain, rest sourced from reference TRBV29-1 and TRBJ1-1, is SAVISQKPSRDICQRGTSLTIQCQVDSQVTMMFWYRQQPGQSLTLIATANQGSEATYESGFVIDKFPISRPNLTFSTLTVSNMSPEDSSIYLCSVDKGWGTEAFFGQGTRLTVV.

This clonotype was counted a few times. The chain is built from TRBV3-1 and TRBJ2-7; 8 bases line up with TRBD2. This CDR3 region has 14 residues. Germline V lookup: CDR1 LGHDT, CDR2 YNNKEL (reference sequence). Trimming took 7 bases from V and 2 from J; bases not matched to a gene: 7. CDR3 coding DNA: TGTGCCAGCACCCGCGGGGGGTCCACCTACGAGCAGTACTTC. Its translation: CASTRGGSTYEQYF.

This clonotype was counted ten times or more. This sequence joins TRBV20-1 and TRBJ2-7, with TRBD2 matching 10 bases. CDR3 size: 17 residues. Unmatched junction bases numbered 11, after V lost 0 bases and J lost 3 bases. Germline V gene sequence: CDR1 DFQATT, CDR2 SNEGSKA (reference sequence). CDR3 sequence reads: CSARDPSGGSLLYEQYF. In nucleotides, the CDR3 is TGCAGTGCTAGAGACCCTAGCGGGGGTTCACTCCTCTACGAGCAGTACTTC.